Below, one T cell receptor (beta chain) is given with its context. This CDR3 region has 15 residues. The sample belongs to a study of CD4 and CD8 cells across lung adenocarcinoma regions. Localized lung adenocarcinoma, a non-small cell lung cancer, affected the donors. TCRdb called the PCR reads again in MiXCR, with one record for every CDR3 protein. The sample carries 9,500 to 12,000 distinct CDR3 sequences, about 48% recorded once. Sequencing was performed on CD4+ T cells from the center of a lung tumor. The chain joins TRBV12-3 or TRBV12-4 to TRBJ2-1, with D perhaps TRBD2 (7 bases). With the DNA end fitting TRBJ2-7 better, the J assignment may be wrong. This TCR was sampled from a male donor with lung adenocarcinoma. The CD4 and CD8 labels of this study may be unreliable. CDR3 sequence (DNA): TGTGCCAGCACTCTGGGGGGGGGGGCCTACAATGAGCAGTACTTC. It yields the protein CASTLGGGAYNEQYF.